These 9 T cell receptor beta chains came from one sample sequenced in a study of T cell responses to AZD1222 COVID-19 vaccine. Sequencing was performed with immunoSEQ multiplex PCR; in TCRdb, only in-frame clones are kept and a portion is missing. Of 150,000 to 200,000 clones listed, about nine tenths are singletons. This specimen consisted of peripheral blood, obtained 28 days after the second AZD1222 dose. The receptors come from an adult who received the AZD1222 COVID-19 vaccine.

The genes are TRBV3-1 (or the pseudogene TRBV3-2) and TRBJ2-1; 7 nucleotides match TRBD2. This CDR3 has 13 amino acids. Unmatched junction bases numbered 8, after V lost 11 bases and J lost 4 bases. The germline V gene encodes CDR1 LGHDT and CDR2 YNNKEL (reference sequence). CDR3: CAAGLAVYNEQFF. The CDR3 DNA is TGTGCCGCGGGCCTAGCGGTTTACAATGAGCAGTTCTTC.

This sequence joins TRBV18 and TRBJ1-1; unclear D gene. Germline CDR1 and CDR2: KGHSH and LQKENI. The V end lost 2 bases, the J end lost 1 base, and 8 bases lay between the germline ends. This CDR3 comprises 14 residues. This chain's CDR3 is CASSPSARNTEAFF. The CDR3 bases are TGTGCCAGCTCACCATCCGCAAGGAACACTGAAGCTTTCTTT.

This chain uses TRBV12-3 or TRBV12-4 with TRBJ2-5; D gene ambiguous. The CDR3 length is 13 residues. V lost 2 bases and J 4 bases, leaving 8 bases between the germline ends. In nucleotides, the CDR3 is TGTGCCAGCAGTTTATTATACAGAGAGACCCAGTACTTC. This sequence encodes CASSLLYRETQYF.

This chain links TRBV19 with TRBJ1-1; the D gene is possibly TRBD1 (6 bases). CDR3 size: 13 residues. The V end lost 8 bases, the J end lost 0 bases, and 10 bases lay between the germline ends. The germline CDR1 and CDR2 sequences are LNHDA and SQIVND (reference sequence). The CDR3 reads CASQGQLNTEAFF. CDR3 bases: TGTGCCAGTCAAGGACAGCTGAACACTGAAGCTTTCTTT. Supplemented by reference TRBV19 and TRBJ1-1, the full variable domain reads DGGITQSPKYLFRKEGQNVTLSCEQNLNHDAMYWYRQDPGQGLRLIYYSQIVNDFQKGDIAEGYSVSREKKESFPLTVTSAQKNPTAFYLCASQGQLNTEAFFGQGTRLTVV.

This chain links TRBV7-9 with TRBJ2-3, with D unclear. Looked up from germline, CDR1 is SEHNR and CDR2 is FQNEAQ (reference sequence). The germline V and J ends were trimmed by 5 bases and 6 bases, with 12 bases remaining between them. This CDR3 has 13 amino acids. CDR3 nucleotide sequence: TGTGCCAGCAGCCTCAGTCGGACGGATACGCAGTATTTT. Translation gives CASSLSRTDTQYF.

The chain links TRBV21-1 to TRBJ2-7; the D call in the table, TRBD2, was not verified against the DNA. TRBV21-1 is a documented pseudogene. The CDR3 has 19 amino acids. CDR3 in amino acids: CASSSRALAGVAGSYEQYF. For the CDR3, the DNA is TGTGCCAGCAGCAGCCGAGCGTTGGCGGGGGTGGCGGGCTCCTACGAGCAGTACTTC.

In regard to this clone: Other DNA sequences in the sample encode the same CDR3. The chain uses TRBV18 and TRBJ2-7; D might be TRBD2 (5 bases). The germline CDR1 and CDR2 sequences are KGHSH and LQKENI. The CDR3 totals 13 residues. V was cut by 2 bases and J by 4 bases, with 9 bases left in between. The CDR3 reads CASSPGLSYEQYF. As DNA, the CDR3 is TGTGCCAGCTCACCAGGACTGAGTTACGAGCAGTACTTC.

This clone has more than one count but fewer than ten. The J gene is TRBJ2-7, the V gene TRBV11-2, with D uncertain. Germline V CDR1 and CDR2: SGHAT, FQNNGV. V lost 2 bases and J 2 bases, leaving 7 bases between the germline ends. The CDR3 extends over 13 amino acids. The CDR3 loop reads CASSLNRAYEQYF. The CDR3 nucleotides read TGTGCCAGCAGCTTAAACAGAGCCTACGAGCAGTACTTC.

V gene TRBV5-4 combines with J gene TRBJ1-2, with unresolved D. Germline lookup yields CDR1 SGHNT and CDR2 YYREEE (reference sequence). V was cut by 4 bases and J by 1 base, with 14 bases left in between. The CDR3 runs to 15 residues. The CDR3 coding sequence is TGTGCCAGCAGCCGCGAAAAGACACTTAACTATGGCTACACCTTC. Residues: CASSREKTLNYGYTF.